These 23 T cell receptor beta chains came from one sample sequenced in a study of T-cell memory formation after mild COVID-19. TCRdb re-called the 5' RACE reads with MiXCR, one entry per CDR3 protein. The sample lists fewer than 40,000 distinct CDR3 sequences, approximately 8.3% seen once, with approximately 29% in the top ten. Sample: PBMCs or a T cell subset sorted from them (not recorded which). These receptor sequences come from a man between 18 and 29 years old who had mild COVID-19 (a few samples of this study predate the infection). Cell type and time point are not known.

The chain uses TRBV12-3 or TRBV12-4 and TRBJ1-4; 8 bases match TRBD1. The CDR3 covers 14 residues. Trimming removed 6 bases from V and 6 bases from J; junction bases left unmatched: 6. The CDR3 spells CASSSDRAHEKLFF. The CDR3 DNA follows: TGTGCCAGCAGCTCGGACAGGGCTCATGAAAAACTGTTTTTT.

The table lists this clonotype with many counts. The chain combines TRBV11-2 with TRBJ1-6; 7 bases are a match to TRBD1. The CDR3 is made up of 15 amino acids. V lost 5 bases and J lost 10; bases outside the gene matches: 11. The V gene's germline CDR1 is SGHAT and CDR2 FQNNGV. CDR3 nucleotide sequence: TGTGCCAGCAGCCCATCAAGACAGGGCTTATCACCCCTCCACTTT. It yields the protein CASSPSRQGLSPLHF.

This clonotype was observed many times. The V gene is TRBV5-1, the J gene TRBJ1-2; a weak D match, TRBD1 (6 bases). The V end lost 0 bases, the J end lost 3 bases, and 6 bases lay between the germline ends. This CDR3 contains 13 residues. Germline V gene lookup returns CDR1 SGHRS and CDR2 YFSETQ. The CDR3 DNA reads TGCGCCAGCAGCTTGGGACAGGACTATGGCTACACCTTC. As protein: CASSLGQDYGYTF.

This clonotype was recorded at least ten times. The V and J genes are TRBV20-1 and TRBJ2-3, with 12 bases matching TRBD2. The trim removed 3 bases at V and 4 bases at J, leaving 2 bases unmatched. This CDR3 has 14 residues. CDR1 and CDR2 from the germline V gene are DFQATT and SNEGSKA (reference sequence). The CDR3 reads CSARTSGGADTQYF. CDR3 in DNA: TGCAGTGCTAGGACTAGCGGGGGCGCAGATACGCAGTATTTT.

V is TRBV7-9 and J is TRBJ2-1, with D maybe TRBD2 (5 bases). Trimming left V 1 base short and J 8 bases short, with 15 bases between. Germline V gives CDR1 SEHNR, CDR2 FQNEAQ (reference sequence). The CDR3 spans 15 residues. The CDR3 sequence: CASSLGAERVHEQFF. The DNA for the CDR3 is TGTGCCAGCAGCTTAGGAGCGGAGAGGGTTCATGAGCAGTTCTTC.

This clonotype was seen many times. V is TRBV20-1 and J is TRBJ2-1; TRBD1 matches 7 bases. This CDR3 has 12 amino acids. The germline V gene encodes CDR1 DFQATT and CDR2 SNEGSKA (reference sequence). CDR3 DNA: TGCAGGGCTGCCCGGGACAGCAATGAGCAGTTCTTC. Translated, it gives CRAARDSNEQFF.

This clonotype has ten or more counts. The chain combines TRBV5-1 with TRBJ2-7; D gene uncertain. This CDR3 has 14 residues. The V end lost 0 bases, the J end lost 2 bases, and 9 bases lay between the germline ends. CDR1 and CDR2 from the germline V gene are SGHRS and YFSETQ. The CDR3 sequence is CASSLVGQPYEQYF. CDR3 nucleotides: TGCGCCAGCAGCTTGGTGGGCCAACCCTACGAGCAGTACTTC.

This clonotype was detected ten times or more. This chain joins TRBV7-8 and TRBJ1-1; D remains unclear. Germline CDR1 reads SGHVS; CDR2 reads FQNEAQ. This CDR3 region has 19 residues. Trimming took off 1 base at V and 1 base at J, with 22 bases between the two ends. The CDR3 sequence is CASSLVRFRTYLKNTEAFF. As DNA, the CDR3 is TGTGCCAGCAGCTTAGTCCGATTTCGTACTTATTTAAAGAACACTGAAGCTTTCTTT. The entire variable domain, with the rest obtained from reference TRBV7-8 and TRBJ1-1, is as follows: GAGVSQSPRYKVAKRGQDVALRCDPISGHVSLFWYQQALGQGPEFLTYFQNEAQLDKSGLPSDRFFAERPEGSVSTLKIQRTQQEDSAVYLCASSLVRFRTYLKNTEAFFGQGTRLTVV.

This clonotype has ten or more counts. The chain combines TRBV13 with TRBJ2-3; possible D gene TRBD1, 5 bases. Germline lookup yields CDR1 PRHDT and CDR2 FYEKMQ (reference sequence). The V end lost 5 bases, the J end lost 5 bases, and 11 bases lay between the germline ends. The CDR3 has 13 amino acids. CDR3 sequence reads: CASSRTSVDTQYF. The CDR3, as DNA: TGTGCCAGCAGCCGGACAAGCGTAGATACGCAGTATTTT.

Ten or more counts support this clonotype. The genes are TRBV7-2 and TRBJ2-7; D assignment may be TRBD1 or TRBD2 (6 bases each). Germline V gene data show CDR1 as SGHTA and CDR2 as FQGNSA. V lost 5 bases and J 6 bases, leaving 14 bases between the germline ends. This CDR3 has 13 residues. CDR3 sequence (DNA): TGTGCCAGCAGCCTAAGGGGGGTCCGCGAGCAGTACTTC. Protein product: CASSLRGVREQYF.

This clonotype was seen at least ten times. The V and J genes are TRBV4-3 and TRBJ1-6; D gene unclear. The CDR3 has 15 amino acids. Looked up from germline, CDR1 is LGHNA and CDR2 is YSLEER. Trimming shortened V by 0 bases and J by 8 bases, and 11 bases separated the two germline ends. CDR3 bases: TGCGCCAGCAGCCAAGACCAGGAGAATTATTCACCCCTCCACTTT. It translates to CASSQDQENYSPLHF.

This clonotype was seen ten or more times. The rearrangement joins TRBV30 to TRBJ2-7; D perhaps matches TRBD2 (6 bases). The germline gives CDR1 GTSNPN, CDR2 SVGIG (reference sequence). This CDR3 has 13 amino acids. V was shortened by 4 bases and J by 7 bases, with 17 bases between the two germline ends. DNA for the CDR3: TGTGCCTGGAAAGGGACCGCGGGATTGGAGCAGTACTTC. Protein: CAWKGTAGLEQYF.

This clonotype was seen at least ten times. The chain recombines TRBV4-3 with TRBJ2-3; no definite D call. Looked up from germline, CDR1 is LGHNA and CDR2 is YSLEER. The ends were cut back, 0 bases at V and 3 bases at J, with 10 bases in the middle. This CDR3 is built from 15 residues. The CDR3 loop is CASSQEFAGTDTQYF. In DNA, the CDR3 is TGCGCCAGCAGCCAAGAGTTCGCAGGTACAGATACGCAGTATTTT.

This clonotype appeared many times. CDR3 loop: CASSVGGGEETQYF. The CDR3 DNA sequence: TGCGCCAGCAGCGTTGGCGGGGGCGAGGAGACCCAGTACTTC. The V and J genes are TRBV5-1 and TRBJ2-5, with a weak D call TRBD2 (7 bases). Germline V gives CDR1 SGHRS, CDR2 YFSETQ. Trimming took off 4 bases at V and 5 bases at J, with 15 bases between the two ends. The CDR3 spans 14 residues.

This clonotype was recorded at least ten times. The genes are TRBV4-3 and TRBJ2-2; D is undetermined. V lost 0 bases and J 6 bases, leaving 11 bases between the germline ends. The CDR3 has 15 amino acids. In germline, CDR1 is LGHNA, CDR2 YSLEER. The CDR3 nucleotides are TGCGCCAGCAGCCAAGAATCATGGAGCTCCGGGGAGCTGTTTTTT. Residues: CASSQESWSSGELFF.

This clonotype was detected ten times or more. This chain links TRBV6-5 with TRBJ1-3; maybe TRBD1 (5 bases). In germline, CDR1 is MNHEY, CDR2 SVGAGI. The CDR3 runs to 16 residues. Trimming left V 1 base short and J 1 base short, with 11 bases between. In DNA, the CDR3 is TGTGCCAGCAGTTACTGGCAGGGAAGTTCTGGAAACACCATATATTTT. Translating gives CASSYWQGSSGNTIYF.

The table lists this clonotype with many counts. J is TRBJ2-3 and V is TRBV20-1; TRBD1 might be the D (5 bases). The germline CDR1 and CDR2 sequences are DFQATT and SNEGSKA (reference sequence). V lost 3 bases and J lost 2, with 27 bases in between. This CDR3 contains 19 residues. In DNA, the CDR3 is TGCAGTGCTAGGACGGTGACAGCAGCAGCACTGCACCCCACAGATACGCAGTATTTT. Translation gives CSARTVTAAALHPTDTQYF.

This clonotype appeared many times. The chain is built from TRBV6-2 or TRBV6-3 and TRBJ2-7; no reliable D call. V lost 2 bases and J 3 bases, leaving 14 bases between the germline ends. The germline CDR1 and CDR2 sequences are MNHEY and SVGEGT. There are 15 residues in the CDR3. Here the CDR3 reads CASSYSPAAFYEQYF. For the CDR3, the DNA is TGTGCCAGCAGTTACAGTCCGGCGGCCTTCTACGAGCAGTACTTC.

In its sample, this clonotype was seen many times. The chain combines TRBV7-3 with TRBJ2-1; D is tentatively TRBD1 or TRBD2 (6 bases each). This CDR3 has 15 amino acids. V was cut by 5 bases and J by 7 bases, with 18 bases left in between. Germline V CDR1 and CDR2: SGHTA, FQGTGA. The CDR3 region is CASSPYVGGGNEQFF. In DNA, the CDR3 is TGTGCCAGCAGCCCCTATGTGGGGGGCGGGAATGAGCAGTTCTTC.

This clonotype ranks as medium-sized (0.01 to 0.1%). The rearrangement joins TRBV12-3 or TRBV12-4 to TRBJ1-5; D uncertain. V was pared by 1 base and J by 7 bases, with 11 bases between. The CDR3 runs 14 residues. The CDR3 protein is CASSLGWVSQPQHF. The CDR3 coding sequence is TGTGCCAGCAGTTTAGGGTGGGTCAGCCAGCCCCAGCATTTT.

There are many counts of this clonotype. V usage is TRBV6-2 or TRBV6-3 and J usage is TRBJ2-6; D tentatively reads TRBD1 or TRBD2 (5 bases each). The V gene lost 8 bases and the J gene lost 4 bases, with 15 bases spanning the gap. The CDR3 contains 15 residues. The germline V gene encodes CDR1 MNHEY and CDR2 SVGEGT. The CDR3 nucleotides read TGTGCCAGCGTGCTCGGGGCGTCGGGGGCCAACGTCCTGACTTTC. Translating gives CASVLGASGANVLTF.

The CDR3: CASSEARTGVRPGYTF. In DNA, the CDR3 is TGTGCCAGCAGTGAAGCCCGGACAGGGGTCCGGCCTGGCTACACCTTC. V is TRBV2 and J is TRBJ1-2; 9 bases agree with TRBD1. This CDR3 comprises 16 residues. Germline trimming cut 0 bases from V and 7 bases from J; bases unmatched to any gene: 9. Germline lookup yields CDR1 SNHLY and CDR2 FYNNEI.

This clonotype showed up just a few times. The chain recombines TRBV7-2 with TRBJ1-6, with D possibly being TRBD1 (5 bases). Germline V gene lookup returns CDR1 SGHTA and CDR2 FQGNSA. Trimming left V 8 bases short and J 13 bases short, with 18 bases between. The CDR3 is 13 amino acids. Written as DNA, the CDR3 is TGTGCCAGCGGAACGGGGGGGATTATTCCCCTCCACTTT. Amino acid sequence: CASGTGGIIPLHF.